This T cell receptor beta chain originates from a study of T-cell memory formation after mild COVID-19. Study findings and constraints: A second wave expanding day 15 to 37 was CD4+-biased; contracting clones were balanced. The pre-infection memory compartment contained some responding clones, suggesting cross-reactive memory joined. CD4+ contracting clones were mainly CM and EM; CD8+ ones, EMRA.

Using constant-segment primers, 5'RACE produced TCR alpha and TCR beta cDNA libraries carrying sample barcodes and UMIs. A single record per CDR3 protein comes from TCRdb applying MiXCR to the 5' RACE reads. The data hold some 150,000 distinct CDR3 sequences, with roughly a quarter observed a single time. The sample holds a few counts of this clonotype. The antigen is undetermined. This clonotype was sampled from an adult woman who had mild COVID-19 (a few samples of this study predate the infection). Cell type and time point are not known. Material: PBMCs or a T cell subset sorted from them (not recorded which).

In DNA form, the CDR3 reads TGTGCCAGCAGTTTACTTGGGGGATCCTATAATTCACCCCTCCACTTT. Translation gives CASSLLGGSYNSPLHF. The chain uses TRBV12-3 or TRBV12-4 and TRBJ1-6, with D possibly being TRBD1 (5 bases). The germline V and J ends were trimmed by 2 bases and 1 base, with 9 bases remaining between them. CDR3 size: 16 residues.